One and the same sample provided the 27 T cell receptor beta chains below, sequenced in a study of T cell repertoires in cytomegalovirus infection. No antigen has been assigned to these receptors. TCRdb recomputed calls from the reads with MiXCR, one row per CDR3 protein. The table records about 310,000 distinct CDR3 sequences, approximately 25% of them present only once. The material was cultured PBMCs, obtained from culture after CMV antigen stimulation. The receptors originated from a human donor in good health (CMV status not recorded). Some clones in this sample may be carry-over from other donors' samples.

This sequence joins TRBV30 and TRBJ2-1; 7 nucleotides match TRBD2. The germline gives CDR1 GTSNPN, CDR2 SVGIG (reference sequence). The CDR3 has 15 amino acids. V lost 7 bases, J lost 6 bases, and 15 bases stayed unmatched. The CDR3 region has the DNA TGTGCCTCACACATTCCGACTGGCGGGAGCAATGAGCAGTTCTTC. This encodes CASHIPTGGSNEQFF.

The count of this clonotype is one. CDR3 in amino acids: CASTVRSREKLFF. For the CDR3, the DNA is TGTGCCAGCACTGTCAGGTCCCGCGAAAAACTGTTTTTT. The chain uses TRBV9 and TRBJ1-4, with D hard to call. The germline V gene has CDR1 SGDLS and CDR2 YYNGEE. This CDR3 spans 13 amino acids. The germline V and J ends were trimmed by 6 bases and 8 bases, with 14 bases remaining between them.

In this sample, this clonotype turned up a few times. The chain carries TRBV15 and TRBJ2-1; no definite D call. Germline-derived CDR1 and CDR2 are LNHNV and YYDKDF (reference sequence). This CDR3 contains 14 residues. With 8 bases removed from V and 0 bases from J, the gap between germline ends came to 11 bases. CDR3 residues: CATRAESSYNEQFF. CDR3 coding DNA: TGTGCCACCCGGGCGGAGAGCTCCTACAATGAGCAGTTCTTC.

This chain uses TRBV6-1 with TRBJ1-1; D perhaps matches TRBD1 (5 bases). Germline CDR1 MNHNS, CDR2 SASEGT. CDR3 length: 14 amino acids. Between the trimmed V and J ends, which lost 6 bases and 3 bases, there was a span of 14 bases. The CDR3, as DNA: TGTGCCAGCAGAACGGGGAGGGGTGACACTGAAGCTTTCTTT. Translation: CASRTGRGDTEAFF.

This clonotype came up many times. CDR3 DNA: TGTGCCAGCAGCTTAGCGCAGGGAGGTCAAAATGAGCAGTTCTTC. This sequence encodes CASSLAQGGQNEQFF. The rearrangement joins TRBV7-2 to TRBJ2-1; tentatively, D is TRBD2 (6 bases). The V gene lost 0 bases and the J gene lost 7 bases, with 13 bases spanning the gap. The germline V gene has CDR1 SGHTA and CDR2 FQGNSA. There are 15 residues in the CDR3. Complete variable domain (other parts from reference TRBV7-2 and TRBJ2-1): GAGVSQSPSNKVTEKGKDVELRCDPISGHTALYWYRQSLGQGLEFLIYFQGNSAPDKSGLPSDRFSAERTGGSVSTLTIQRTQQEDSAVYLCASSLAQGGQNEQFFGPGTRLTVL.

The chain recombines TRBV12-3 or TRBV12-4 with TRBJ2-5, with 7 bases aligning to TRBD1. The CDR3 has 16 residues. The junction had 16 bases not matched to a gene; V was cut back by 5 bases and J by 7 bases. CDR3 residues: CASSPGTAQRRGTQYF. The DNA for the CDR3 is TGTGCCAGCAGTCCTGGGACAGCCCAGAGGCGAGGGACCCAGTACTTC.

This clonotype was found many times. The V and J genes are TRBV24-1 and TRBJ2-2, with TRBD1 identical over 8 bases. V dropped 3 bases and J dropped 5; count of bases not matched to a gene: 4. Germline-derived CDR1 and CDR2 are KGHDR and SFDVKD. The CDR3 is 15 amino acids. In DNA, the CDR3 is TGTGCCACCAGTGATCCAGACAGGGGAACCGGGGAGCTGTTTTTT. Its translation: CATSDPDRGTGELFF.

The rearrangement links TRBV24-1 to TRBJ2-5; D perhaps matches TRBD2 (6 bases). CDR1 is KGHDR, CDR2 SFDVKD, per germline. Trimming left V 5 bases short and J 2 bases short, with 20 bases between. The CDR3 is made up of 17 amino acids. Here the CDR3 reads CATSASGGGRQQETQYF. For the CDR3, the DNA is TGTGCCACCAGTGCGAGCGGAGGAGGGCGGCAACAAGAGACCCAGTACTTC.

This clonotype occurred many times. The J gene is TRBJ1-4, the V gene TRBV12-3 or TRBV12-4, with D unresolved. Between the trimmed V and J ends, which lost 4 bases and 5 bases, there was a span of 5 bases. This CDR3 region has 12 residues. The CDR3 region is CASSSGNEKLFF. CDR3 in DNA: TGTGCCAGCAGTTCGGGCAATGAAAAACTGTTTTTT.

This clonotype has a count of ten or more. The rearrangement links TRBV7-2 to TRBJ2-3; 8 nucleotides match TRBD2. The CDR3 is 16 residues long. V gave up 3 bases and J gave up 6 bases; unmatched junction bases: 11. Germline V gene sequence: CDR1 SGHTA, CDR2 FQGNSA. The CDR3 coding sequence is TGTGCCAGCAGCTTCCTAGCGGGCAACCCGGGGGATACGCAGTATTTT. As protein: CASSFLAGNPGDTQYF.

This sequence joins TRBV29-1 and TRBJ2-2; 9 bases map to TRBD2. Germline trimming cut 7 bases from V and 4 bases from J; bases unmatched to any gene: 7. Germline loops: CDR1 SQVTM, CDR2 ANQGSEA. The CDR3 consists of 14 residues. The CDR3 nucleotides read TGCAGCGCAAGACTAGCGGTAGCCACCGGGGAGCTGTTTTTT. Its translation: CSARLAVATGELFF.

This clonotype was seen at least ten times. The genes are TRBV11-2 and TRBJ2-1, with 7 bases matching TRBD1. J lost 2 bases, V lost 5 bases, and 6 bases had no gene match. The CDR3 is 15 amino acids. Germline-derived CDR1 and CDR2 are SGHAT and FQNNGV. CDR3 sequence: CASSLNRGTYNEQFF. CDR3 nucleotides: TGTGCCAGCAGCCTCAACAGGGGAACCTACAATGAGCAGTTCTTC.

This clonotype appeared a few times. This sequence joins TRBV2 and TRBJ2-1, with 7 bases identical to TRBD2. Germline V CDR1 and CDR2: SNHLY, FYNNEI. The trim removed 4 bases at V and 10 bases at J, leaving 4 bases unmatched. This CDR3 has 12 residues. CDR3 DNA: TGTGCCAGCAGTGTAGGGACTACCGAGCAGTTCTTC. It is translated as CASSVGTTEQFF.

This clonotype was seen ten or more times. The genes are TRBV7-2 and TRBJ2-3, with TRBD1 as a possible D gene (6 bases). V lost 2 bases, J lost 0 bases, and 18 bases lay in between. The CDR3 covers 18 residues. Germline values: CDR1 SGHTA, CDR2 FQGNSA. CDR3 sequence: CASSLFGGQIPSTDTQYF. In nucleotides, the CDR3 is TGTGCCAGCAGCTTATTCGGCGGACAGATTCCTAGCACAGATACGCAGTATTTT.

The chain recombines TRBV12-3 or TRBV12-4 with TRBJ2-7; D is unclear. V gave up 6 bases and J gave up 3 bases, with 12 bases separating them. CDR3 size: 13 residues. CDR3 region: CASSPGGDYEQYF. CDR3 nucleotides: TGTGCCAGCAGCCCGGGTGGGGACTACGAGCAGTACTTC.

The table lists this clonotype with a few counts. The genes are TRBV7-2 and TRBJ2-1; 12 positions agree with TRBD2. Germline V gene data show CDR1 as SGHTA and CDR2 as FQGNSA. The CDR3 has 16 residues. Trimming at V came to 5 bases and at J to 6 bases, leaving 8 bases not matched to a gene. The CDR3 is CASSLRGLAGTNEQFF. DNA of the CDR3: TGTGCCAGCAGCCTCCGAGGACTAGCGGGAACCAATGAGCAGTTCTTC.

Note on this clonotype: The conserved phenylalanine or tryptophan normally closing the CDR3 is absent here, so this likely arose from a read error. The V gene is TRBV7-2, the J gene TRBJ1-2; TRBD1 matches at 7 bases. The V segment lost 7 bases and the J segment 0 bases; nucleotides outside the gene matches: 5. The CDR3 is 14 residues long. CDR1 is SGHTA, CDR2 FQGNSA, per germline. The CDR3 bases are TGTGCCAGCACCTCAGGGGGAACTAACTATGGCTACACCTTG. Translated, it gives CASTSGGTNYGYTL.

This clonotype occurred a few times. The rearrangement joins TRBV7-9 to TRBJ2-3; 12 nucleotides match TRBD2. CDR3 size: 22 residues. Germline values: CDR1 SEHNR, CDR2 FQNEAQ (reference sequence). The V and J ends lost 4 bases and 0 bases, in that order; junction bases with no gene match: 20. The CDR3 sequence is CASSSIKGLAGKGGSSTDTQYF. Written as DNA, the CDR3 is TGTGCCAGCAGCTCCATTAAAGGACTAGCGGGAAAAGGAGGGTCTAGCACAGATACGCAGTATTTT.

The chain combines TRBV20-1 with TRBJ2-5, with TRBD2 identical over 7 bases. V lost 3 bases to trimming and J lost 5 bases; unmatched junction nucleotides: 9. The CDR3 has 14 residues. Germline V gene sequence: CDR1 DFQATT, CDR2 SNEGSKA (reference sequence). The CDR3 coding sequence is TGCAGTGCTAGGCTGCCGGGAGGAGGGGAGACCCAGTACTTC. Translating it yields CSARLPGGGETQYF.

This clonotype has more than one count but fewer than ten. The chain is built from TRBV10-3 and TRBJ2-3; 11 bases map to TRBD2. This CDR3 has 16 residues. CDR1 and CDR2 from the germline V gene are ENHRY and SYGVKD. V was pared by 4 bases and J by 3 bases, with 6 bases of the junction left unmatched. The CDR3 DNA reads TGTGCCATCAGTGCCCCCCTAGCGGGAGGTACAGATACGCAGTATTTT. Amino acids: CAISAPLAGGTDTQYF.

V is TRBV20-1 and J is TRBJ2-1; D may be TRBD2 (5 bases). V shed 3 bases and J shed 3 bases, with 15 bases lying between them. Germline CDR1 DFQATT, CDR2 SNEGSKA (reference sequence). The CDR3 loop spans 15 amino acids. The CDR3 spells CSASYEERFYNEQFF. Here the CDR3 DNA reads TGCAGTGCTAGTTACGAGGAGCGGTTCTACAATGAGCAGTTCTTC.

Ten or more counts support this clonotype. The rearrangement uses TRBV11-2 and TRBJ2-3; D might be TRBD1 (6 bases). Germline CDR1 SGHAT, CDR2 FQNNGV. V gave up 3 bases and J gave up 15 bases, with 22 bases separating them. The length of the CDR3 is 14 residues. CDR3 amino acids: CASSFSSLGQQTYF. The CDR3 nucleotides read TGTGCCAGCAGCTTCTCCAGCCTGGGACAACAAACATATTTT.

This clonotype appeared a few times. This chain links TRBV10-3 with TRBJ2-3; D may match TRBD1 or TRBD2 (5 bases each). The CDR3 sequence is 13 residues long. From germline, CDR1 is ENHRY and CDR2 SYGVKD. Trimming removed 8 bases at V and 0 bases at J, with 9 bases between. Here the CDR3 reads CAIRGVSTDTQYF. In DNA form, the CDR3 reads TGTGCCATCCGGGGCGTCAGCACAGATACGCAGTATTTT.

This clonotype was detected only a few times. The V gene is TRBV5-1, the J gene TRBJ2-3, with TRBD2 matching 8 bases. CDR1 and CDR2 from the germline V gene are SGHRS and YFSETQ. This CDR3 has 18 amino acids. The V gene end was trimmed by 0 bases and the J gene end by 0 bases; junction bases not matched to a gene: 9. CDR3 protein: CASSLVAGTATSTDTQYF. The CDR3 nucleotides are TGCGCCAGCAGCTTGGTAGCGGGAACCGCTACTAGCACAGATACGCAGTATTTT.

This clonotype was observed many times. V is TRBV12-3 or TRBV12-4 and J is TRBJ2-1, with D possibly matching TRBD1 (6 bases). V lost 6 bases to trimming and J lost 5 bases, with 14 bases between them. This CDR3 has 14 amino acids. The CDR3 protein is CASRKTTGNNEQFF. The CDR3 coding sequence is TGTGCCAGCAGGAAAACTACAGGGAACAATGAGCAGTTCTTC.

This clonotype has more than one count but fewer than ten. V and J are TRBV28 and TRBJ1-2; TRBD1 might be the D (5 bases). The germline V gene encodes CDR1 MDHEN and CDR2 SYDVKM. This CDR3 spans 15 amino acids. V was pared by 2 bases and J by 4 bases, with 14 bases between. The CDR3 spells CASSLGAQGTYGYTF. The DNA of the CDR3 is TGTGCCAGCAGTTTAGGTGCTCAGGGAACCTATGGCTACACCTTC.

This clonotype was recorded many times. The J gene is TRBJ1-1, the V gene TRBV12-3 or TRBV12-4; D remains ambiguous. The V gene lost 2 bases and the J gene lost 2 bases, with 9 bases spanning the gap. This CDR3 has 14 residues. The CDR3 nucleotides are TGTGCCAGCAGTTTAACACAGATCAACACTGAAGCTTTCTTT. Its translation is CASSLTQINTEAFF.